The rows below give T cell receptor beta chains drawn from one sample of a study of T cells in Graves' hyperthyroidism and ophthalmopathy. In TCRdb, the multiplex PCR reads were re-called with MiXCR into one record per CDR3 protein. This sample has about 360,000 distinct CDR3 sequences; about 13% occur once, and the top ten carry 9% to 9.5%. Sequencing was done on a sample of blood. These receptors came from a woman aged 18-30 years with Graves' hyperthyroidism. Each CDR3 is given with its conserved first and last residue. The order of the fields is D gene, V gene, clone size, J gene, CDR3 DNA, CDR3 protein. D genes are given only for firm matches. Clone size, where shown, is once, few, many, or a class for clones that have expanded.

d_gene: .; v_gene: TRBV4-2; abundance: few; j_gene: TRBJ2-1; CDR3nt: TGTGCCAGCAGCCAAGCAACTACGGCGTACGAGCAGTTCTTC; CDR3aa: CASSQATTAYEQFF
d_gene: TRBD1; v_gene: TRBV7-3; abundance: many; j_gene: TRBJ1-2; CDR3nt: TGTGCCAGCAGCCTGACAGGGGGCGCGAAAGGCTACACCTTC; CDR3aa: CASSLTGGAKGYTF
d_gene: TRBD1; v_gene: TRBV2; abundance: once; j_gene: TRBJ1-2; CDR3nt: TGTGCCAGCTGGGGGGGGGGACAGGGGAACTATGGCTACACCTTC; CDR3aa: CASWGGGQGNYGYTF
d_gene: .; v_gene: TRBV3-1; abundance: many; j_gene: TRBJ2-3; CDR3nt: TGTGCCAGCAGCCAAGAAGGCGTGACAGATACGCAGTATTTT; CDR3aa: CASSQEGVTDTQYF
d_gene: .; v_gene: TRBV9; abundance: many; j_gene: TRBJ1-2; CDR3nt: TGTGCCAGCAGCTATGACGGCTATGGCTACACCTTC; CDR3aa: CASSYDGYGYTF
d_gene: .; v_gene: TRBV9; abundance: many; j_gene: TRBJ1-1; CDR3nt: TGTGCCAGCAGCCCTCGAATGGGTGCTTTCACGAACACTGAAGCTTTCTTT; CDR3aa: CASSPRMGAFTNTEAFF
d_gene: TRBD1; v_gene: TRBV6-1; abundance: many; j_gene: TRBJ1-2; CDR3nt: TGTGCCAGCAGTGGAGGGGGCAACGACTATGGCTACACCTTC; CDR3aa: CASSGGGNDYGYTF
d_gene: .; v_gene: TRBV28; abundance: many; j_gene: TRBJ2-1; CDR3nt: TGTGCCAGCAGTTTCCGGACGGGATACAATGAGCAGTTCTTC; CDR3aa: CASSFRTGYNEQFF
d_gene: .; v_gene: TRBV15; abundance: .; j_gene: TRBJ2-3; CDR3nt: TGTGCCACCAGCAGATCCGGATCTCGGTACACAGATACGCAGTATTTT; CDR3aa: CATSRSGSRYTDTQYF
d_gene: .; v_gene: TRBV29-1; abundance: many; j_gene: TRBJ1-1; CDR3nt: TGCAGCGTTGAAGTCTCAGAACGGACGGGAGCTTTCTTT; CDR3aa: CSVEVSERTGAFF
d_gene: .; v_gene: TRBV25-1; abundance: .; j_gene: TRBJ2-6; CDR3nt: TGTGCCAGCAGTGAATTTTACAGTTCTGGGGCCAACGTCCTGACTTTC; CDR3aa: CASSEFYSSGANVLTF
d_gene: .; v_gene: TRBV6-1; abundance: many; j_gene: TRBJ1-2; CDR3nt: TGTGCCAGCGGGGATAGGGGGTACTATGGCTACACCTTC; CDR3aa: CASGDRGYYGYTF
d_gene: .; v_gene: TRBV28; abundance: many; j_gene: TRBJ2-7; CDR3nt: TGTGCCAGCAGTTTGTGGACGGCCGGGGCATACAGAAACGAGCAGTACTTC; CDR3aa: CASSLWTAGAYRNEQYF
d_gene: .; v_gene: TRBV7-2; abundance: few; j_gene: TRBJ2-7; CDR3nt: TGTGCCAGCAGCCACCCTCAGGGGGGTTACGAGCAGTACTTC; CDR3aa: CASSHPQGGYEQYF
d_gene: .; v_gene: TRBV7-9; abundance: many; j_gene: TRBJ1-1; CDR3nt: TGTGCCAGCACCGTACCCGGACATCAGGCTTTCTTT; CDR3aa: CASTVPGHQAFF
d_gene: TRBD1; v_gene: TRBV27; abundance: .; j_gene: TRBJ1-6; CDR3nt: TGTGCCAGCAAGACAGGGTACAATTCACCCCTCCACTTT; CDR3aa: CASKTGYNSPLHF
d_gene: .; v_gene: TRBV27; abundance: many; j_gene: TRBJ2-3; CDR3nt: TGTGCCAGCAGTAAAAATCGGGACACAGATACGCAGTATTTT; CDR3aa: CASSKNRDTDTQYF
d_gene: TRBD1; v_gene: TRBV6-1; abundance: few; j_gene: TRBJ2-3; CDR3nt: TGTGCCAGCAGTGCCGGGACAGGGATCCTCCTCACTAGCACAGATACGCAGTATTTT; CDR3aa: CASSAGTGILLTSTDTQYF
d_gene: TRBD2; v_gene: TRBV9; abundance: many; j_gene: TRBJ2-6; CDR3nt: TGTGCCAGCAGCCCGTCGGGGGGGTCTGGGGCCAACGTCCTGACTTTC; CDR3aa: CASSPSGGSGANVLTF
d_gene: .; v_gene: TRBV28; abundance: many; j_gene: TRBJ1-1; CDR3nt: TGTGCCAGCAGTCCTCCTACAGGGTTCAGGGGAACTGAAGCTTTCTTT; CDR3aa: CASSPPTGFRGTEAFF
d_gene: .; v_gene: TRBV30; abundance: many; j_gene: TRBJ2-1; CDR3nt: TGTGCCTGGAGGCTTAACCTCCTAGGAAAGCTCTACAATGAGCAGTTCTTC; CDR3aa: CAWRLNLLGKLYNEQFF
d_gene: TRBD1; v_gene: TRBV12-3/TRBV12-4; abundance: .; j_gene: TRBJ1-3; CDR3nt: TGTGCCAGCAGTCGATCGGGACAGAGCCTCTCTGGAAACACCATATATTTT; CDR3aa: CASSRSGQSLSGNTIYF
d_gene: .; v_gene: TRBV5-6; abundance: .; j_gene: TRBJ1-4; CDR3nt: TGTGCCAGCAGCTTGGGAGATAACACTAATGAAAAACTGTTTTTT; CDR3aa: CASSLGDNTNEKLFF
d_gene: .; v_gene: TRBV28; abundance: many; j_gene: TRBJ1-2; CDR3nt: TGTGCCAGCAGTTTATGGAAGGCAGGGGATTATGGCTACACCTTC; CDR3aa: CASSLWKAGDYGYTF
d_gene: .; v_gene: TRBV20-1; abundance: many; j_gene: TRBJ1-3; CDR3nt: TGCAGTGCTAGAGTCGACAGCTCTGGAAACACCATATATTTT; CDR3aa: CSARVDSSGNTIYF
d_gene: .; v_gene: TRBV28; abundance: .; j_gene: TRBJ1-5; CDR3nt: TGTGCCAGCAGTCCAAGCTATGGCGATAACCAGCCCCAGCATTTT; CDR3aa: CASSPSYGDNQPQHF
d_gene: .; v_gene: TRBV28; abundance: many; j_gene: TRBJ1-2; CDR3nt: TGTGCCAGCAGTTCCACAGACATCTATGGCTACACCTTC; CDR3aa: CASSSTDIYGYTF
d_gene: .; v_gene: TRBV11-2; abundance: many; j_gene: TRBJ2-7; CDR3nt: TGTGCCAGCAGCCACGGACAGGAGGGGTCCTACGAGCAGTACTTC; CDR3aa: CASSHGQEGSYEQYF
d_gene: .; v_gene: TRBV10-1; abundance: .; j_gene: TRBJ2-2; CDR3nt: TGCGCCAGCAGTGACAGCGGACCCGACCGGGGGGAGCTGTTTTTT; CDR3aa: CASSDSGPDRGELFF
d_gene: .; v_gene: TRBV20-1; abundance: many; j_gene: TRBJ1-6; CDR3nt: TGCAGTGCTTTTAGCGGGCGTTCACCCCTCCACTTT; CDR3aa: CSAFSGRSPLHF
d_gene: .; v_gene: TRBV5-6; abundance: few; j_gene: TRBJ2-1; CDR3nt: TGTGCCAGCACCTGGGATACAGGGTCCTACAATGAGCAGTTCTTC; CDR3aa: CASTWDTGSYNEQFF
d_gene: .; v_gene: TRBV7-8; abundance: many; j_gene: TRBJ1-5; CDR3nt: TGTGCCAGCAGCTTATTTTTGAGCGTTCAGCCCCAGCATTTT; CDR3aa: CASSLFLSVQPQHF
d_gene: .; v_gene: TRBV9; abundance: many; j_gene: TRBJ2-7; CDR3nt: TGTGCCAGCAGCGGAACGGGGGCCTACGAGCAGTACTTC; CDR3aa: CASSGTGAYEQYF
d_gene: .; v_gene: TRBV12-3/TRBV12-4; abundance: many; j_gene: TRBJ2-3; CDR3nt: TGTGCCAGCAGCCTGAGCACTAGGGCAGATACGCAGTATTTT; CDR3aa: CASSLSTRADTQYF
d_gene: .; v_gene: TRBV20-1; abundance: few; j_gene: TRBJ2-6; CDR3nt: TGCAGTGCTAGAGATCAGGTTAGCGGAGCTGGGGCCAACGTCCTGACTTTC; CDR3aa: CSARDQVSGAGANVLTF
d_gene: .; v_gene: TRBV6-2/TRBV6-3; abundance: many; j_gene: TRBJ1-5; CDR3nt: TGTGCCAGCAGTTACTCAAGCAATCAGCCCCAGCATTTT; CDR3aa: CASSYSSNQPQHF
d_gene: TRBD2; v_gene: TRBV20-1; abundance: many; j_gene: TRBJ2-5; CDR3nt: TGCAGTGCTATTCGGACTAGCGGGAGGGCCAGAGAGACCCAGTACTTC; CDR3aa: CSAIRTSGRARETQYF
d_gene: TRBD1; v_gene: TRBV9; abundance: few; j_gene: TRBJ2-5; CDR3nt: TGTGCCAGCAGCCCCCGGACAGGAGTTGAGACCCAGTACTTC; CDR3aa: CASSPRTGVETQYF
d_gene: .; v_gene: TRBV3-1; abundance: many; j_gene: TRBJ1-6; CDR3nt: TGTGCCAGCAGCCAAGGACCACTGGGGGCCTCACCCCTCCACTTT; CDR3aa: CASSQGPLGASPLHF
d_gene: .; v_gene: TRBV6-2/TRBV6-3; abundance: few; j_gene: TRBJ1-3; CDR3nt: TGTGCCAGCAGTTACTCGAAGGCAGGAGGATTTCGATATTTT; CDR3aa: CASSYSKAGGFRYF
d_gene: .; v_gene: TRBV29-1; abundance: many; j_gene: TRBJ2-3; CDR3nt: TGCAGCGGAACAAATGACTCGTTTTACACAGATACGCAGTATTTT; CDR3aa: CSGTNDSFYTDTQYF
d_gene: TRBD1; v_gene: TRBV15; abundance: few; j_gene: TRBJ2-1; CDR3nt: TGTGCCACCAGACGGCAGGGGGCCGGCAATGAGCAGTTCTTC; CDR3aa: CATRRQGAGNEQFF
d_gene: TRBD1; v_gene: TRBV20-1; abundance: many; j_gene: TRBJ2-3; CDR3nt: TGCAGTGGGGAGAGGGGACAGTTTTCAGATACGCAGTATTTT; CDR3aa: CSGERGQFSDTQYF
d_gene: .; v_gene: TRBV29-1; abundance: many; j_gene: TRBJ1-1; CDR3nt: TGCAGCGTTGAAGGGCAGTTCGGTACTGAAGCTTTCTTT; CDR3aa: CSVEGQFGTEAFF
d_gene: .; v_gene: TRBV28; abundance: few; j_gene: TRBJ2-6; CDR3nt: TGTGCCAGCAGTTTAAGGATCTCTGGGGCCAACGTCCTGACTTTC; CDR3aa: CASSLRISGANVLTF
d_gene: .; v_gene: TRBV2; abundance: many; j_gene: TRBJ1-3; CDR3nt: TGTGCCAGCAGAGCCTGGACGGTCTTCTCTGGAAACACCATATATTTT; CDR3aa: CASRAWTVFSGNTIYF
d_gene: TRBD1; v_gene: TRBV2; abundance: .; j_gene: TRBJ1-4; CDR3nt: TGTGCCAGCAGAGCCACCTCGACAGGGCGATTGAACGAAAAACTGTTTTTT; CDR3aa: CASRATSTGRLNEKLFF